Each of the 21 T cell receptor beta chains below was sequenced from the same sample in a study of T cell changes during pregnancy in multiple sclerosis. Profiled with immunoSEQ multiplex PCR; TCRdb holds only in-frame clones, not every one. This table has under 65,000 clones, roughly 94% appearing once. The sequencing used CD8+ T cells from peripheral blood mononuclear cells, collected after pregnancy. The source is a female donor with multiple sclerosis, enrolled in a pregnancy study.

In nucleotides, the CDR3 is TGTGCCAGCAGCCCTAGCGGGAGCTACGAGCAGTACTTC. Translating gives CASSPSGSYEQYF. The chain combines TRBV27 with TRBJ2-7, with 10 bases identical to TRBD2. Trimming cost V 6 bases and J 3 bases; bases outside gene matches: 2. The CDR3 runs to 13 residues. Germline CDR1 and CDR2: MNHEY and SMNVEV (reference sequence).

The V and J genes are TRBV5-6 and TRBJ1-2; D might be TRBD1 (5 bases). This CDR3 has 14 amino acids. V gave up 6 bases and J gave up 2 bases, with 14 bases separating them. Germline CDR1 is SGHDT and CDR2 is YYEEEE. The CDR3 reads CASTQGAENYGYTF. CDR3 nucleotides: TGTGCCAGCACCCAAGGGGCAGAGAACTATGGCTACACCTTC.

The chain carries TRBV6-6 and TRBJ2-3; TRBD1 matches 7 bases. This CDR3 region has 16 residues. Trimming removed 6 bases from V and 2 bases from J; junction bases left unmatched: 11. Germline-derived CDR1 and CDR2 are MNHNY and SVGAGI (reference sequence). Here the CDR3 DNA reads TGTGCCAGCAGCTTTGGGGGACAGTCAGTCACAGATACGCAGTATTTT. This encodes CASSFGGQSVTDTQYF.

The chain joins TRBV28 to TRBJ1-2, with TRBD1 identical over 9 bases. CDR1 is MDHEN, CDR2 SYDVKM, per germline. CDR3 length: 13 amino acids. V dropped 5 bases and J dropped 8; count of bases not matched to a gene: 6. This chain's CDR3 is CASSRGQGDGYTF. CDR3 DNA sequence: TGTGCCAGCAGTAGGGGACAGGGTGACGGCTACACCTTC.

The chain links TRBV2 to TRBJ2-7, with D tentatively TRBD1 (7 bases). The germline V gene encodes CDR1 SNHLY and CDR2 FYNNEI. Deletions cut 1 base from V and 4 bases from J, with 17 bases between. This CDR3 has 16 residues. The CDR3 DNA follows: TGTGCCAGCAGTGAAGGTCTGACAGGGACTGGGTACGAGCAGTACTTC. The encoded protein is CASSEGLTGTGYEQYF.

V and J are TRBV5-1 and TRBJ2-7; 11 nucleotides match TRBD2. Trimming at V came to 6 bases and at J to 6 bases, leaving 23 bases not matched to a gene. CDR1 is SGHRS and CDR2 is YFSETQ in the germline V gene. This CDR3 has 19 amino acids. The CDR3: CASKGVLGASGRPPGEQYF. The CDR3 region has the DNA TGCGCCAGCAAAGGGGTGCTTGGGGCTAGCGGGAGGCCCCCCGGCGAGCAGTACTTC.

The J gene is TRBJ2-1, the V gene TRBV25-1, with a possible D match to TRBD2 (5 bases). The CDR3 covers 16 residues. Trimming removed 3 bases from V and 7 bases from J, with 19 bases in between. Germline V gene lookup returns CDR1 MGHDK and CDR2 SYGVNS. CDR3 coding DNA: TGTGCCAGCAGTGACGTGGGGAAGGGAGTTTGGAATGAGCAGTTCTTC. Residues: CASSDVGKGVWNEQFF. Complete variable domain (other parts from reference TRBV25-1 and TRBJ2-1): EADIYQTPRYLVIGTGKKITLECSQTMGHDKMYWYQQDPGMELHLIHYSYGVNSTEKGDLSSESTVSRIRTEHFPLTLESARPSHTSQYLCASSDVGKGVWNEQFFGPGTRLTVL.

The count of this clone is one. The DNA of the CDR3 is TGTGCCAGCAGTGGACAGGGAGATCAGCCCCAGCATTTT. It specifies CASSGQGDQPQHF. This sequence joins TRBV6-5 and TRBJ1-5; the match to TRBD1 covers 8 bases. The trim removed 5 bases at V and 5 bases at J, leaving 2 bases unmatched. This CDR3 has 13 residues. Germline V gene sequence: CDR1 MNHEY, CDR2 SVGAGI.

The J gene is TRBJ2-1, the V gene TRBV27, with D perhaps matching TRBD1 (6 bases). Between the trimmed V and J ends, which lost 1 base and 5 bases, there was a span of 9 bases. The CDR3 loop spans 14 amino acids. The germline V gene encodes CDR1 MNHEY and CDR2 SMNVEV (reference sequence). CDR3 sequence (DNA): TGTGCCAGCAGTTTATGGACAGCCGACAATGAGCAGTTCTTC. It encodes CASSLWTADNEQFF.

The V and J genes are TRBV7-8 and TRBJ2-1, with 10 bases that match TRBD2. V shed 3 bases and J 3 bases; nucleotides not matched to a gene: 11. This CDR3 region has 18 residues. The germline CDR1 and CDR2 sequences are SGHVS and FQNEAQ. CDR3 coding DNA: TGTGCCAGCAGCTTCGACTCCCGGGGACTAGCGAGCTACAATGAGCAGTTCTTC. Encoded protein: CASSFDSRGLASYNEQFF.

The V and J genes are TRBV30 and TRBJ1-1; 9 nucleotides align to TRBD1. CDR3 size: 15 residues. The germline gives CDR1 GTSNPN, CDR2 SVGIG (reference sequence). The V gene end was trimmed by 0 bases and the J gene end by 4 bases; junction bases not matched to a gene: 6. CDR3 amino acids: CAWSVTGGVGTEAFF. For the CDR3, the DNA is TGTGCCTGGAGTGTCACAGGGGGCGTGGGCACTGAAGCTTTCTTT.

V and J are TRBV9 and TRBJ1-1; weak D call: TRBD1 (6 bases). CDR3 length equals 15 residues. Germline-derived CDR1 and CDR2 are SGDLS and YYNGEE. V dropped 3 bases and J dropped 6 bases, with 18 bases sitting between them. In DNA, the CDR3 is TGTGCCAGCAGCGGGAGGGAGGCGGGGGGCCCTGAAGCTTTCTTT. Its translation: CASSGREAGGPEAFF.

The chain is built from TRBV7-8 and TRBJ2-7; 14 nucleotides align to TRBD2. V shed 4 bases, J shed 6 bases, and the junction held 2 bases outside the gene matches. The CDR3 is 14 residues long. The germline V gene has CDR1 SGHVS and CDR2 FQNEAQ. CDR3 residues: CASSYGLAGGEQYF. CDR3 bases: TGTGCCAGCAGCTACGGACTAGCGGGAGGCGAGCAGTACTTC.

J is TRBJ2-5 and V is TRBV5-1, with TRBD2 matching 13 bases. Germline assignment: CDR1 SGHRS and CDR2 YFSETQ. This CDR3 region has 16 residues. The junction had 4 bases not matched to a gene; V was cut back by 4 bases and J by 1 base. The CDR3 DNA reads TGCGCCAGCAGCCCAGGGACTAGCGGGATCCAAGAGACCCAGTACTTC. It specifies CASSPGTSGIQETQYF.

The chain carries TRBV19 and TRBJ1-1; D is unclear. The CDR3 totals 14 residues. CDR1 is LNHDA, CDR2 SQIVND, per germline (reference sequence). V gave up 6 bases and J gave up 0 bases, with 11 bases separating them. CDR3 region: CASSFQSMNTEAFF. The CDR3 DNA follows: TGTGCCAGTAGCTTCCAGTCGATGAACACTGAAGCTTTCTTT.

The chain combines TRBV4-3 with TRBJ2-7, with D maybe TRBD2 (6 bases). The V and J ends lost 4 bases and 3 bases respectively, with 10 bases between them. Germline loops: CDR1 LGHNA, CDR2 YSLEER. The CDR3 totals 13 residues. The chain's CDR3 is CASSLGLHYEQYF. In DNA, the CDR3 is TGCGCCAGCAGCCTAGGACTACACTACGAGCAGTACTTC.

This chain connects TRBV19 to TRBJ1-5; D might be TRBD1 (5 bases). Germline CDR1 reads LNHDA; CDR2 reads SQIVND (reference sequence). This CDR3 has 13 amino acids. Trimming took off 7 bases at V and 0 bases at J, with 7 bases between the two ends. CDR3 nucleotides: TGTGCCAGTAACCAGGGTAGCAATCAGCCCCAGCATTTT. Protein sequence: CASNQGSNQPQHF.

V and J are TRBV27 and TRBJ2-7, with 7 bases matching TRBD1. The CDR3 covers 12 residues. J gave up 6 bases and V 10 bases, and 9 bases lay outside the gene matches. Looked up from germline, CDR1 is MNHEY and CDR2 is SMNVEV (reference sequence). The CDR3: CATRQGAFEQYF. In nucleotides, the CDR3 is TGTGCCACGCGACAGGGTGCGTTCGAGCAGTACTTC.

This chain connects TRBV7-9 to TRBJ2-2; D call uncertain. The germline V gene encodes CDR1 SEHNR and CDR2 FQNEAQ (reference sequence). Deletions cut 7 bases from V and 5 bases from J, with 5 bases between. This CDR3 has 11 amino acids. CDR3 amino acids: CASIVTGELFF. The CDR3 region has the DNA TGTGCCAGCATAGTGACCGGGGAGCTGTTTTTT.

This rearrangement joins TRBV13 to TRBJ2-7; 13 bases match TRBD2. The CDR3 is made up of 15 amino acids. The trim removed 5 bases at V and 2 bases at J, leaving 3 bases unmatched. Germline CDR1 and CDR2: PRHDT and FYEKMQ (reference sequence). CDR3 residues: CASSHGTSGAYEQYF. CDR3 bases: TGTGCCAGCAGCCACGGGACTAGCGGGGCCTACGAGCAGTACTTC.

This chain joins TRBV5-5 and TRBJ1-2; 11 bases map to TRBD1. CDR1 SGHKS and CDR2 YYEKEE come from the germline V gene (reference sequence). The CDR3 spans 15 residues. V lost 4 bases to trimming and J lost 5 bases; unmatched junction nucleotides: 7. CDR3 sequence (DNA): TGTGCCAGCAGCCCGGCCGGACAGGGGGCATATGGCTACACCTTC. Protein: CASSPAGQGAYGYTF.